The present TCR beta chain was sequenced within a study of blood T cell repertoires in COVID-19. As for the study in general: Samples of COVID-19 (acute and convalescent) were obtained from the United States, Italy and Spain.

Data came from immunoSEQ multiplex PCR; TCRdb stores just in-frame clones and leaves some out. The table records roughly 160,000 clones, approximately 86% of them present only once. The germline CDR1 and CDR2 sequences are MNHNS and SASEGT. V was trimmed by 3 bases and J by 2 bases, leaving 4 bases between them. There are 12 residues in the CDR3. The TCR comes from a man between 60 and 75 years old with acute or convalescent COVID-19. What was sequenced was peripheral blood. The chain carries TRBV6-1 and TRBJ1-1; no definite D call. The CDR3 region has the DNA TGTGCCAGCAGTGACAGAAACACTGAAGCTTTCTTT. It yields the protein CASSDRNTEAFF.